The 27 T cell receptor beta chains below all came from one sample that was sequenced in a study of T cell changes during pregnancy in multiple sclerosis. Repertoires were generated with immunoSEQ multiplex PCR, while TCRdb's copy carries only in-frame clones and drops some. The table lists fewer than 110,000 clones, 85% to 95% of them singletons. The sample here was peripheral blood, taken in the third trimester of pregnancy. The receptors derive from a female donor in good health, enrolled as a control in a pregnancy study.

The CDR3 protein is CAWIQGSYEQYF. Here the CDR3 DNA reads TGTGCCTGGATACAGGGTTCCTACGAGCAGTACTTC. The chain recombines TRBV30 with TRBJ2-7; possibly TRBD1 for D (6 bases). Between the trimmed V and J ends, which lost 4 bases and 1 base, there was a span of 8 bases. The germline CDR1 and CDR2 sequences are GTSNPN and SVGIG (reference sequence). This CDR3 spans 12 amino acids.

This chain links TRBV30 with TRBJ1-1; D is undetermined. The germline CDR1 and CDR2 sequences are GTSNPN and SVGIG (reference sequence). With 2 bases removed from V and 1 base from J, the gap between germline ends came to 5 bases. The CDR3 totals 12 residues. The CDR3 DNA reads as TGTGCCTGGAGTTTCCAGAACACTGAAGCTTTCTTT. Translation gives CAWSFQNTEAFF.

The rearrangement uses TRBV6-1 and TRBJ2-7; D is possibly TRBD2 (7 bases). V lost 3 bases to trimming and J lost 6 bases, with 15 bases between them. In germline, CDR1 is MNHNS, CDR2 SASEGT. The CDR3 is 14 amino acids. CDR3 residues: CASSDRGALGEQYF. The CDR3 DNA is TGTGCCAGCAGTGACCGGGGGGCGCTTGGCGAGCAGTACTTC.

The CDR3 DNA sequence: TGTGCCAGCAGCTCAGCGGGGGCTAGGGACGAGCAGTACTTC. This gives the protein CASSSAGARDEQYF. This chain joins TRBV11-1 and TRBJ2-7; TRBD2 agrees at 8 bases. The CDR3 extends over 14 amino acids. Germline CDR1 reads SGHAT; CDR2 reads FQDESV (reference sequence). V was pared by 4 bases and J by 5 bases, with 7 bases of the junction left unmatched.

This clone was detected only once. This sequence joins TRBV29-1 and TRBJ1-1; 7 positions match TRBD1. The CDR3 runs to 14 residues. V trimming: 7 bases; J trimming: 4 bases; junction bases outside the gene matches: 12. CDR1 is SQVTM and CDR2 is ANQGSEA in the germline V gene. The CDR3, as DNA: TGCAGCGGCGAAACGACAGGGAGGTCCACTGAAGCTTTCTTT. Translating it yields CSGETTGRSTEAFF. Full variable domain (rest looked up from reference TRBV29-1 and TRBJ1-1): SAVISQKPSRDICQRGTSLTIQCQVDSQVTMMFWYRQQPGQSLTLIATANQGSEATYESGFVIDKFPISRPNLTFSTLTVSNMSPEDSSIYLCSGETTGRSTEAFFGQGTRLTVV.

CDR3 nucleotides: TGTGCCAGCAGCCTCAACGGCGGGACGGACCACGCCGAGCAGTACTTC. This gives the protein CASSLNGGTDHAEQYF. This chain uses TRBV16 with TRBJ2-7; D possibly corresponds to TRBD2 (6 bases). Per the germline V gene, CDR1 is KGHSY and CDR2 is FQNENV. Trimming pared 4 bases from V and 6 bases from J, leaving 22 bases between. This CDR3 region has 16 residues.

The chain combines TRBV27 with TRBJ2-5; D perhaps matches TRBD2 (6 bases). Between the trimmed V and J ends, which lost 3 bases and 2 bases, there was a span of 13 bases. The germline V gene encodes CDR1 MNHEY and CDR2 SMNVEV (reference sequence). CDR3 length: 15 amino acids. The CDR3 sequence: CASSFDPRGQETQYF. The CDR3 DNA reads as TGTGCCAGCAGTTTCGATCCACGGGGGCAAGAGACCCAGTACTTC.

This sequence joins TRBV30 and TRBJ2-5, with 9 bases aligning to TRBD1. The trim removed 3 bases at V and 5 bases at J, leaving 10 bases unmatched. Germline V lookup: CDR1 GTSNPN, CDR2 SVGIG (reference sequence). This CDR3 contains 15 residues. The CDR3 coding sequence is TGTGCCTGGAGAACCGGGACAGGGATTTTCGAGACCCAGTACTTC. Its protein is CAWRTGTGIFETQYF.

The V gene is TRBV4-2, the J gene TRBJ1-2; a possible D gene is TRBD1 (5 bases). The CDR3 sequence is 14 residues long. The germline V and J ends were trimmed by 0 bases and 8 bases, with 13 bases remaining between them. Germline CDR1 LGHNA, CDR2 YNFKEQ. CDR3 region: CASSQDLSGFGYTF. The CDR3 DNA reads as TGTGCCAGCAGCCAAGATCTGTCAGGGTTCGGCTACACCTTC.

This clone is a singleton in its sample. The chain is built from TRBV10-3 and TRBJ1-6; 7 bases are a match to TRBD1. With 3 bases clipped from V and 0 bases from J, the junction kept 20 bases outside the gene matches. The CDR3 is 22 amino acids. Looked up from germline, CDR1 is ENHRY and CDR2 is SYGVKD. CDR3 DNA sequence: TGTGCCATCAGTGACCCCAGGATAACAGGGGCGCCGATGGGCTCCTATAATTCACCCCTCCACTTT. Translation: CAISDPRITGAPMGSYNSPLHF.

The chain recombines TRBV30 with TRBJ2-7; TRBD1 is a possible D gene (6 bases). Germline CDR1 GTSNPN, CDR2 SVGIG (reference sequence). The CDR3 runs to 12 residues. V was trimmed by 4 bases and J by 3 bases, leaving 10 bases between them. The CDR3 reads CAWTGAGYEQYF. The CDR3 DNA reads TGTGCCTGGACAGGGGCCGGCTACGAGCAGTACTTC.

The chain uses TRBV18 and TRBJ2-5, with a tentative D call TRBD2 (6 bases). CDR3 length: 16 residues. Between the trimmed V and J ends, which lost 0 bases and 2 bases, there was a span of 13 bases. Germline V lookup: CDR1 KGHSH, CDR2 LQKENI. The CDR3 loop reads CASSPPYSGNQETQYF. CDR3 nucleotides: TGTGCCAGCTCACCACCGTATAGCGGAAATCAAGAGACCCAGTACTTC.

V gene TRBV30 combines with J gene TRBJ1-6; D possibly corresponds to TRBD1 (6 bases). The germline gives CDR1 GTSNPN, CDR2 SVGIG (reference sequence). CDR3 length: 14 amino acids. The V end was cut by 0 bases, the J end by 10 bases, with 13 bases between. CDR3 residues: CAWSVSRGGSPLHF. DNA for the CDR3: TGTGCCTGGAGTGTTTCCAGGGGTGGATCACCCCTCCACTTT.

The rearrangement joins TRBV7-3 to TRBJ2-1; no clear D gene. Trimming took 3 bases from V and 4 from J, leaving 4 bases between them. Germline V CDR1 and CDR2: SGHTA, FQGTGA. The CDR3 has 12 residues. The CDR3: CASSFGYNEQFF. CDR3 DNA sequence: TGTGCCAGCAGCTTCGGTTACAATGAGCAGTTCTTC.

The rearrangement joins TRBV9 to TRBJ1-1, with 7 bases fitting TRBD1. Germline lookup yields CDR1 SGDLS and CDR2 YYNGEE. CDR3 length: 16 residues. V lost 3 bases and J lost 2; bases outside the gene matches: 10. CDR3 bases: TGTGCCAGCAGCGCGAAGACAGGGAAAACCAACACTGAAGCTTTCTTT. Its protein product is CASSAKTGKTNTEAFF.

The chain employs TRBV2 and TRBJ2-3; 13 bases are shared with TRBD2. This CDR3 has 14 residues. The germline CDR1 and CDR2 sequences are SNHLY and FYNNEI. V was pared by 6 bases and J by 9 bases, with 6 bases of the junction left unmatched. The CDR3: CASRLAGGSWTQYF. As DNA, the CDR3 is TGTGCCAGCAGACTAGCGGGGGGGTCTTGGACGCAGTATTTT.

This chain connects TRBV30 to TRBJ1-4; possible D gene TRBD1, 5 bases. Deletions cut 6 bases from V and 7 bases from J, with 15 bases between. This CDR3 region has 13 residues. The germline V gene has CDR1 GTSNPN and CDR2 SVGIG (reference sequence). As DNA, the CDR3 is TGTGCCTGCCGGGGGGGGTTGGGTGAAAAACTGTTTTTT. Amino acids: CACRGGLGEKLFF.

The chain carries TRBV6-1 and TRBJ1-2; 7 bases fit TRBD1. Germline V gives CDR1 MNHNS, CDR2 SASEGT. V was clipped by 6 bases and J by 10 bases; unmatched bases: 8. The CDR3 runs 12 residues. CDR3 sequence (DNA): TGTGCCAGCAGCGCGGACAGGTGGCTCTACACCTTC. This sequence encodes CASSADRWLYTF.

The V gene is TRBV6-5, the J gene TRBJ1-6; a possible D gene is TRBD1 (5 bases). The CDR3 runs to 16 residues. Germline-derived CDR1 and CDR2 are MNHEY and SVGAGI. V was pared by 4 bases and J by 0 bases, with 10 bases between. DNA of the CDR3: TGTGCCAGCAGTTTCGGACATGCCTCCTATAATTCACCCCTCCACTTT. Encoded protein: CASSFGHASYNSPLHF.

This clone was picked up one time. J is TRBJ2-7 and V is TRBV7-2; 8 nucleotides line up with TRBD1. CDR3 size: 15 residues. CDR1 is SGHTA, CDR2 FQGNSA, per germline. V dropped 3 bases and J dropped 4; count of bases not matched to a gene: 8. In DNA, the CDR3 is TGTGCCAGCAGCTTTGCTTCAGGGGGCGGGTACGAGCAGTACTTC. Translated: CASSFASGGGYEQYF. The variable domain in full, with the rest retrieved from reference TRBV7-2 and TRBJ2-7, is GAGVSQSPSNKVTEKGKDVELRCDPISGHTALYWYRQSLGQGLEFLIYFQGNSAPDKSGLPSDRFSAERTGGSVSTLTIQRTQQEDSAVYLCASSFASGGGYEQYFGPGTRLTVT.

The chain has TRBV7-9 and TRBJ1-3; the match to TRBD1 covers 8 bases. The CDR3 loop spans 16 amino acids. After removal of 1 base from V and 2 bases from J, the junction contained 4 bases not matched to a gene. CDR1 and CDR2 from the germline V gene are SEHNR and FQNEAQ (reference sequence). In DNA form, the CDR3 reads TGTGCCAGCAGCTTAGGCGGGACAGGAGCTGGAAACACCATATATTTT. Protein product: CASSLGGTGAGNTIYF.

A single count supports this clone. This sequence joins TRBV6-1 and TRBJ1-3; the D is unclear. Germline values: CDR1 MNHNS, CDR2 SASEGT. CDR3 length: 12 residues. The V and J ends lost 2 bases and 7 bases respectively, with 6 bases between them. CDR3 in amino acids: CASSERRNTIYF. CDR3 nucleotides: TGTGCCAGCAGTGAAAGGAGGAACACCATATATTTT.

This sequence joins TRBV19 and TRBJ2-5; the match to TRBD2 covers 9 bases. The ends lost 5 bases at V and 1 base at J; junction bases unmatched: 5. CDR3 size: 15 residues. Germline CDR1 LNHDA, CDR2 SQIVND (reference sequence). CDR3: CASSRLAGIQETQYF. The CDR3 nucleotides read TGTGCCAGTAGTCGTCTAGCGGGGATCCAAGAGACCCAGTACTTC.

The rearrangement joins TRBV10-3 to TRBJ2-7, with 9 bases fitting TRBD1. The J segment lost 3 bases and the V segment lost 2 bases, leaving 5 bases of the junction unmatched. In germline, CDR1 is ENHRY, CDR2 SYGVKD. The CDR3 sequence is 15 residues long. CDR3 nucleotide sequence: TGTGCCATCAGTGAGGGACAGGGGATAGTCTACGAGCAGTACTTC. Translation gives CAISEGQGIVYEQYF.

The chain combines TRBV4-2 with TRBJ2-3, with D possibly being TRBD2 (7 bases). From germline, CDR1 is LGHNA and CDR2 YNFKEQ. V lost 2 bases and J 4 bases, leaving 16 bases between the germline ends. This CDR3 is built from 16 residues. The CDR3 protein is CASSQLPGGVSDTQYF. Here the CDR3 DNA reads TGTGCCAGCAGCCAACTCCCGGGGGGCGTGTCAGATACGCAGTATTTT.

The chain uses TRBV11-2 and TRBJ1-1, with D hard to call. The V gene's germline CDR1 is SGHAT and CDR2 FQNNGV. CDR3 size: 13 residues. V lost 1 base and J 6 bases, leaving 9 bases between the germline ends. CDR3 nucleotides: TGTGCCAGCAGCTTAGCAGGAATCCCTGAAGCTTTCTTT. This codes for CASSLAGIPEAFF.

The rearrangement joins TRBV15 to TRBJ2-5, with TRBD1 matching 9 bases. Germline V CDR1 and CDR2: LNHNV, YYDKDF (reference sequence). V dropped 0 bases and J dropped 5; count of bases not matched to a gene: 7. This CDR3 is 16 amino acids long. The CDR3 here is CATSRDRGTGSETQYF. The DNA of the CDR3 is TGTGCCACCAGCAGAGACCGGGGGACAGGGTCGGAGACCCAGTACTTC.